The rows below give T cell receptor beta chains drawn from one sample of a study of breast tumors, draining lymph nodes, adjacent tissues. Each CDR3 protein is one row after TCRdb ran MiXCR on the multiplex PCR reads. Of about 63,000 distinct CDR3 sequences listed, approximately 57% are singletons. The sequenced material came from breast tumor tissue. The receptors come from a female donor with breast cancer. Some clones in this sample may be carry-over from other donors' samples. Both conserved end residues are part of each CDR3. A D gene is named only where the DNA matches it firmly. Size is omitted from some rows. Given values are once, few, many or a class for expanded clones.

J | D | V | size | DNA | CDR3
TRBJ2-3 | TRBD2 | TRBV30 | many | TGTGCCTGGAGAGGAGCGGGGGCGAACACAGATACGCAGTATTTT | CAWRGAGANTDTQYF
TRBJ1-6 | TRBD1 | TRBV5-1 | - | TGCGCCAGCAGCTTGTTACAGGGGCCATCCCCCCTCCACTTT | CASSLLQGPSPLHF
TRBJ1-6 | - | TRBV13 | - | TGTGCCAGCAGCCTGCCTAGCGGGAATAGCTCCTATAATTCACCCCTCCACTTT | CASSLPSGNSSYNSPLHF
TRBJ1-2 | - | TRBV19 | once | TGTGCCAGTAGTATCGAAGGCGCCCATCTTAACTATGGCTACACCTTC | CASSIEGAHLNYGYTF
TRBJ1-2 | - | TRBV7-8 | many | TGTGCCAGCAGCCCGCGGACACAAGCTAACTATGGCTACACCTTC | CASSPRTQANYGYTF
TRBJ1-3 | TRBD1 | TRBV6-1 | many | TGTGCCAGCAGCCTCGGGACAGTCTCTGGAAACACCATATATTTT | CASSLGTVSGNTIYF
TRBJ2-2 | - | TRBV2 | - | TGTGCCAGCAGGCGGGACACCGGGGAGCTGTTTTTT | CASRRDTGELFF
TRBJ2-3 | - | TRBV6-5 | - | TGTGCCAGCGCCGGAGGGGGTACAACAGATACGCAGTATTTT | CASAGGGTTDTQYF
TRBJ1-6 | - | TRBV10-3 | - | TGTGCCATCAGTGAGCGCCCCACAGGCTCACCCCTCCACTTT | CAISERPTGSPLHF
TRBJ2-7 | TRBD1 | TRBV18 | many | TGTGCCAGCTCACCGTCGACAGGGGTTCACGAGCAGTACTTC | CASSPSTGVHEQYF
TRBJ2-7 | TRBD1 | TRBV4-1 | many | TGCGCCAGCAGCCAAAGACCCCGGGACAGGGACTCCTACGAGCAGTACTTC | CASSQRPRDRDSYEQYF
TRBJ2-1 | - | TRBV20-1 | many | TGCAGTGCGACCTTCCAGACTCAAGAGCAGTTCTTC | CSATFQTQEQFF
TRBJ2-5 | - | TRBV6-4 | - | TGTGCCATCCCTGGGGTGCGAGGGGGGCAAGAGACCCAGTACTTC | CAIPGVRGGQETQYF
TRBJ2-1 | - | TRBV7-8 | many | TGTGCCAGCAGCTCCAGGGCGCGCGAGCAGTTCTTC | CASSSRAREQFF
TRBJ2-5 | TRBD2 | TRBV2 | large | TGTGCCAGCAGTGTAACCATAGCGGGGGACAACCAAGAGACCCAGTACTTC | CASSVTIAGDNQETQYF
TRBJ2-5 | - | TRBV27 | - | TGTGCCAGCAGTTTATCTTGGGTACGAGGGAAGACCCAGTACTTC | CASSLSWVRGKTQYF
TRBJ2-2 | - | TRBV15 | few | TGTGCCACCAGCAGAGATCACACCGGGGAGCTGTTTTTT | CATSRDHTGELFF
TRBJ1-2 | - | TRBV28 | many | TGTGCCAGCAGAACTGGACAGTCTCTTGGCTACACCTTC | CASRTGQSLGYTF
TRBJ2-3 | - | TRBV2 | - | TGTGCCAGCAGTGATATTATTCAGGGTACGCAGTATTTT | CASSDIIQGTQYF
TRBJ2-3 | TRBD1 | TRBV7-2 | many | TGTGCCAGCAGCTTAACCGGGACAGGGACCACAGATACGCAGTATTTT | CASSLTGTGTTDTQYF